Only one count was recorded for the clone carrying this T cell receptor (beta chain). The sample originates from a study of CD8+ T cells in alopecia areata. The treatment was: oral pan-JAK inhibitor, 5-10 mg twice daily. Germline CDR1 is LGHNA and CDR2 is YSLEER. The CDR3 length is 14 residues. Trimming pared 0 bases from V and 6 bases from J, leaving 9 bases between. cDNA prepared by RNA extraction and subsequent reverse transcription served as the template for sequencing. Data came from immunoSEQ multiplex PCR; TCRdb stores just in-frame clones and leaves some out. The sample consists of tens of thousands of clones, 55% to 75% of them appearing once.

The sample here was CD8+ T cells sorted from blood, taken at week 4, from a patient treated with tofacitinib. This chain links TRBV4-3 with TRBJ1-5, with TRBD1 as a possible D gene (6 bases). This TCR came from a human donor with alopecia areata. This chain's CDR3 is CASSQDRGVQPQHF. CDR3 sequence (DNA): TGCGCCAGCAGCCAAGATAGGGGGGTTCAGCCCCAGCATTTT.